Listed below are T cell receptor beta chains from one sample, sequenced in a study of blood T cell repertoires in COVID-19. TCRdb's table, derived via immunoSEQ multiplex PCR, lists solely in-frame clones and lacks some. This table holds tens of thousands of clones, roughly 80% found once. Input material: peripheral blood. Receptors originate from a man aged 25 to 40 with COVID-19, enrolled during active disease. The CDR3 runs from the conserved cysteine through the conserved F or W. The D gene is left open where the match is weak. Where a row states a size, it is once, few, many or the class of an expanded clone; other rows omit it.

abundance,j_gene,d_gene,v_gene,CDR3nt,CDR3aa
-,TRBJ1-2,TRBD1,TRBV28,TGTGCCAGCAGTTTATCCGGGACAGGCTCTTTTGGCTACACCTTC,CASSLSGTGSFGYTF
-,TRBJ2-3,TRBD2,TRBV7-8,TGTGCCAGCGGACTAGCGGGCACAGATACGCAGTATTTT,CASGLAGTDTQYF
-,TRBJ1-5,-,TRBV6-2/TRBV6-3,TGTGCCAGCAGCCCTCGGGGGGGGCAGCCCCAGCATTTT,CASSPRGGQPQHF
-,TRBJ1-1,TRBD1,TRBV9,TGTGCCAGCAGCCCGACAGGGCTTGCTGAAGCTTTCTTT,CASSPTGLAEAFF
-,TRBJ2-5,-,TRBV6-2/TRBV6-3,TGTGCCAGCAGTTTCGGGAGAAGGGCGAAGACCCAGTACTTC,CASSFGRRAKTQYF
-,TRBJ2-7,-,TRBV7-2,TGTGCCAGCAGCTCGTACGAGACAGGTTACGAGCAGTACTTC,CASSSYETGYEQYF
-,TRBJ2-5,-,TRBV9,TGTGCCAGCAGCGTAGCTACGACTCTCCGGGGTCCAGAGACCCAGTACTTC,CASSVATTLRGPETQYF
few,TRBJ2-2,-,TRBV6-4,TGTGCCAGCAGTAGGACTGCAAACACCGGGGAGCTGTTTTTT,CASSRTANTGELFF
once,TRBJ2-1,TRBD2,TRBV29-1,TGCAGCGTTAGGACTAGCGGCGCAAATGAGCAGTTCTTC,CSVRTSGANEQFF
-,TRBJ2-5,TRBD2,TRBV11-2,TGTGCCAGCAGCAAGGGACTAGCGGGGTCACAAGAGACCCAGTACTTC,CASSKGLAGSQETQYF
-,TRBJ1-3,-,TRBV27,TGTGCCAGCAGTTCGCAGGGTTCTGGAAACACCATATATTTT,CASSSQGSGNTIYF
-,TRBJ2-1,TRBD1,TRBV6-5,TGTGCCAGCAGCCGACAGGGGTTAGCCTACAATGAGCAGTTCTTC,CASSRQGLAYNEQFF
-,TRBJ2-3,TRBD2,TRBV6-6,TGTGCCAGCATTCCCGGGACTAGCGGGAAGGGAGATACGCAGTATTTT,CASIPGTSGKGDTQYF
-,TRBJ1-1,TRBD1,TRBV24-1,TGTGCCACCGGGGGGACAGTGAACACTGAAGCTTTCTTT,CATGGTVNTEAFF
-,TRBJ2-7,TRBD1,TRBV11-2,TGTGCCAGCAGCTCCCGGACAGGGGGCGGCGAGCAGTACTTC,CASSSRTGGGEQYF
-,TRBJ2-1,-,TRBV6-4,TGTGCCAGCAGTGATGTAGCGGAAGGTTACAATGAGCAGTTCTTC,CASSDVAEGYNEQFF
-,TRBJ2-5,TRBD1,TRBV27,TGTGCCAGCAGCCCCTCCAGGGGGCCGGAGGGGACCCAGTACTTC,CASSPSRGPEGTQYF
-,TRBJ2-5,TRBD1,TRBV19,TGTGCCAGTAGTATAGGGCCGACAGGGGTGGAGACCCAGTACTTC,CASSIGPTGVETQYF
-,TRBJ2-2,-,TRBV5-1,TGCGCCAGCGGGAGTGGGCTGTCGGGTCCCGGGGAGCTGTTTTTT,CASGSGLSGPGELFF
-,TRBJ1-3,-,TRBV5-6,TGTGCCAGCACCGGGGGTTTCCGAAACACCATATATTTT,CASTGGFRNTIYF
few,TRBJ1-1,-,TRBV4-1,TGCGCCAGCGCCCGGGGAGGGCCCGACACTGAAGCTTTCTTT,CASARGGPDTEAFF
once,TRBJ1-2,-,TRBV6-6,TGTGCCAGCAGTTCATCCGACTATACCTATGGCTACACCTTC,CASSSSDYTYGYTF
-,TRBJ2-6,-,TRBV7-9,TGTGCCAGCAGCTTTGTAGGCGGCTCGTCTGGGGCCAACGTCCTGACTTTC,CASSFVGGSSGANVLTF
-,TRBJ2-3,TRBD2,TRBV18,TGTGCCAGCTCACCACTAGCGGGAGTGGCAGATACGCAGTATTTT,CASSPLAGVADTQYF
few,TRBJ1-6,-,TRBV7-2,TGTGCCAGCAGCCCTCTGACGTCGCGGTTCTATAATTCACCCCTCCACTTT,CASSPLTSRFYNSPLHF
-,TRBJ2-1,TRBD2,TRBV11-3,TGTGCCAGCAGCTTAGAATTCGGGGACTACTCAAAAAGCTCCTACAATGAGCAGTTCTTC,CASSLEFGDYSKSSYNEQFF
-,TRBJ1-1,-,TRBV9,TGTGCCAGCAGTGACGAAGGGGGTTGGGACACTGAAGCTTTCTTT,CASSDEGGWDTEAFF
-,TRBJ1-3,-,TRBV2,TGTGCCAGCAGTTTTGACTCCGGAAACACCATATATTTT,CASSFDSGNTIYF
-,TRBJ2-7,TRBD2,TRBV27,TGTGCCAGCAGTTTTCGCCCTAGCGGGTCCTACGAGCAGTACTTC,CASSFRPSGSYEQYF
-,TRBJ1-1,-,TRBV19,TGTGCCAGTATAGCGGGTGACATGAACACTGAAGCTTTCTTT,CASIAGDMNTEAFF
-,TRBJ1-2,-,TRBV10-3,TGTGCCATCAGTCAGGACTATGGCTACACCTTC,CAISQDYGYTF
-,TRBJ2-1,-,TRBV6-5,TGTGCCAGCCACCGAGGGGGGGATGAGCAGTTCTTC,CASHRGGDEQFF
once,TRBJ2-7,-,TRBV19,TGTGCCAGTAGTATTAAAAGGGGCTGGAACTACGAGCAGTACTTC,CASSIKRGWNYEQYF
-,TRBJ1-1,-,TRBV10-3,TGTGCCATCAGAGGGACAACTACTGAAGCTTTCTTT,CAIRGTTTEAFF
-,TRBJ2-5,-,TRBV11-2,TGTGCCAGCAGCTCCCTAGCCATCCAGACCCAGTACTTC,CASSSLAIQTQYF
-,TRBJ2-7,TRBD1,TRBV10-3,TGTGCCACCACTCGGGCAGGGGGCTCCTACGAGCAGTACTTC,CATTRAGGSYEQYF
-,TRBJ1-1,-,TRBV12-3/TRBV12-4,TGTGCCAGCACCCCGGGGACTGAAGCTTTCTTT,CASTPGTEAFF
-,TRBJ2-5,TRBD2,TRBV5-6,TGTGCCAGCAGCTTTCTAGCGGCCCCCCCGGAGACCCAGTACTTC,CASSFLAAPPETQYF
-,TRBJ1-5,-,TRBV19,TGTGCCAGTAGTATGTCCACAGCTGATCAGCCCCAGCATTTT,CASSMSTADQPQHF
-,TRBJ2-2,TRBD1,TRBV27,TGTGCCAGCAGTTCCCGGGACAGGGGTAAAAGTGGGGAGCTGTTTTTT,CASSSRDRGKSGELFF
once,TRBJ1-5,-,TRBV2,TGTGCCAGCAGTGGTCAGAGGAACAATCAGCCCCAGCATTTT,CASSGQRNNQPQHF
-,TRBJ2-7,TRBD1,TRBV11-2,TGTGCCAGCAGCCCGCTGACAGGGGGACTGCGCGAGCAGTACTTC,CASSPLTGGLREQYF
-,TRBJ2-3,-,TRBV7-3,TGTGCCAGCAGCCAACAGGGTGGGACAGATACGCAGTATTTT,CASSQQGGTDTQYF
-,TRBJ2-1,-,TRBV5-4,TGTGCCAGCAGCTGGGACACCCACAATGAGCAGTTCTTC,CASSWDTHNEQFF
-,TRBJ2-1,TRBD2,TRBV29-1,TGCAGCGTTTCCGGGACTAGCTCCTACAATGAGCAGTTCTTC,CSVSGTSSYNEQFF
-,TRBJ1-4,TRBD1,TRBV2,TGTGCCAGCAGGAGGGACAGGAATAATGAAAAACTGTTTTTT,CASRRDRNNEKLFF
-,TRBJ1-2,-,TRBV18,TGTGCCAGCTCACCAATCCCGGACGGGAACTTCCTCTATGGCTACACCTTC,CASSPIPDGNFLYGYTF
few,TRBJ2-7,TRBD2,TRBV28,TGTGCCAGCAGTTCCCCTCCGTGGGCGGGAGGTTCCTACGAGCAGTACTTC,CASSSPPWAGGSYEQYF
once,TRBJ1-1,-,TRBV6-5,TGTGCCAGTAAACAGGGTCCGTACACTGAAGCTTTCTTT,CASKQGPYTEAFF
-,TRBJ2-7,TRBD2,TRBV7-2,TGTGCCAGCAGTTCAAAAGCGGGGGCATCCTACGAGCAGTACTTC,CASSSKAGASYEQYF
-,TRBJ1-2,-,TRBV28,TGTGCCAGCAGGAAGGGAGGGGCTGCGGACTACACCTTC,CASRKGGAADYTF
-,TRBJ2-7,-,TRBV30,TGTGCCTGGAGTTTTCTATCCCCCTACGAGCAGTACTTC,CAWSFLSPYEQYF